This passage covers 32 T cell receptor beta chains from one sample sequenced in a study of CD8+ T cells in alopecia areata. Once RNA had been extracted, it was reverse transcribed into cDNA to act as the sequencing template. Method: immunoSEQ multiplex PCR; TCRdb's copy keeps in-frame clones and lacks some. In the table there are under 300,000 clones, about 68% of which are singletons. The specimen comprised CD4+ T cells sorted from blood, sampled at week 0. Receptor source: a human donor with alopecia areata.

The chain uses TRBV7-8 and TRBJ2-5; 8 nucleotides match TRBD1. Germline lookup yields CDR1 SGHVS and CDR2 FQNEAQ. V lost 5 bases and J lost 1; bases outside the gene matches: 6. The CDR3 sequence is 15 residues long. The CDR3 here is CASSTGQGPQETQYF. DNA for the CDR3: TGTGCCAGCAGCACCGGACAGGGTCCCCAAGAGACCCAGTACTTC.

V usage is TRBV18 and J usage is TRBJ2-7; D is tentatively TRBD1 or TRBD2 (5 bases each). Looked up from germline, CDR1 is KGHSH and CDR2 is LQKENI. Trimming took 3 bases from V and 4 from J, leaving 10 bases between them. This CDR3 comprises 13 residues. CDR3 nucleotide sequence: TGTGCCAGCTCACCGTCCAGGGAGTACGAGCAGTACTTC. This codes for CASSPSREYEQYF.

The chain couples TRBV29-1 to TRBJ1-5, with 7 bases identical to TRBD1. The junction had 7 bases not matched to a gene; V was cut back by 4 bases and J by 7 bases. This CDR3 has 13 residues. CDR1 SQVTM and CDR2 ANQGSEA come from the germline V gene. CDR3 in amino acids: CSVVDRVGQPQHF. The CDR3 coding sequence is TGCAGCGTTGTCGACAGGGTCGGACAGCCCCAGCATTTT.

This sequence joins TRBV4-1 and TRBJ2-3; a possible D gene is TRBD2 (5 bases). The CDR3 sequence is 15 residues long. Trimming pared 4 bases from V and 0 bases from J, leaving 11 bases between. CDR1 and CDR2 (germline): MGHRA, YSYEKL. The CDR3 reads CASSRGGASTDTQYF. CDR3 nucleotide sequence: TGCGCCAGCAGCCGAGGAGGAGCTAGCACAGATACGCAGTATTTT.

This clone was observed a handful of times. The chain couples TRBV29-1 to TRBJ1-6; TRBD1 aligns across 8 bases. From germline, CDR1 is SQVTM and CDR2 ANQGSEA. The CDR3 covers 13 residues. Germline trimming cut 4 bases from V and 7 bases from J; bases unmatched to any gene: 3. The DNA of the CDR3 is TGCAGCGTTGCCCGACAGGGGAATTCACCCCTCCACTTT. Amino acids: CSVARQGNSPLHF.

This clone has a handful of counts. The J gene is TRBJ2-7, the V gene TRBV9; possibly TRBD1 for D (6 bases). This CDR3 region has 13 residues. V lost 4 bases and J lost 5, with 13 bases in between. Germline lookup yields CDR1 SGDLS and CDR2 YYNGEE. CDR3 loop: CASSSHREHEQYF. The DNA for the CDR3 is TGTGCCAGCAGCTCCCACAGGGAACACGAGCAGTACTTC.

The chain combines TRBV6-6 with TRBJ2-5; either TRBD1 or TRBD2 may supply D (5 bases each). Germline assignment: CDR1 MNHNY and CDR2 SVGAGI (reference sequence). The CDR3 spans 14 residues. V was clipped by 5 bases and J by 3 bases, with 13 bases between them. The CDR3 sequence is CASSGPGRKETQYF. The DNA for the CDR3 is TGTGCCAGCAGTGGACCGGGGCGTAAAGAGACCCAGTACTTC.

As to this clone: Other DNA variants within this sample encode the same CDR3. This sequence joins TRBV30 and TRBJ1-6; D gene ambiguous. Germline V gene data show CDR1 as GTSNPN and CDR2 as SVGIG (reference sequence). The CDR3 covers 13 residues. Between the trimmed V and J ends, which lost 3 bases and 8 bases, there was a span of 11 bases. The CDR3 region has the DNA TGTGCCTGGAGCCCCCGTTGGGATTCACCCCTCCACTTT. Residues: CAWSPRWDSPLHF.

V gene TRBV9 combines with J gene TRBJ2-5, with D uncertain. Germline V gene lookup returns CDR1 SGDLS and CDR2 YYNGEE. The CDR3 is 13 residues long. The V gene lost 0 bases and the J gene lost 9 bases, with 12 bases spanning the gap. CDR3 sequence reads: CASSVGPLTSQYF. CDR3 bases: TGTGCCAGCAGCGTAGGGCCCCTGACGTCCCAGTACTTC.

The chain uses TRBV5-1 and TRBJ1-1; a weak D match, TRBD1 (5 bases). V shed 1 base and J shed 0 bases, with 19 bases lying between them. The germline CDR1 and CDR2 sequences are SGHRS and YFSETQ. The CDR3 totals 18 residues. Here the CDR3 reads CASSLNRAGRIMNTEAFF. In DNA, the CDR3 is TGCGCCAGCAGCTTGAATCGGGCGGGACGGATCATGAACACTGAAGCTTTCTTT.

This chain connects TRBV15 to TRBJ2-5, with D unclear. Trimming removed 5 bases at V and 4 bases at J, with 11 bases between. The CDR3 has 13 residues. CDR1 is LNHNV, CDR2 YYDKDF, per germline (reference sequence). The CDR3: CATSPDTRETQYF. In nucleotides, the CDR3 is TGTGCCACCAGCCCCGACACGCGAGAGACCCAGTACTTC.

This chain uses TRBV4-3 with TRBJ2-2, with D tentatively TRBD2 (5 bases). The CDR3 loop spans 17 amino acids. Germline V gene sequence: CDR1 LGHNA, CDR2 YSLEER. The V end lost 4 bases, the J end lost 5 bases, and 20 bases lay between the germline ends. CDR3: CASSPAAAGVGTGELFF. The CDR3 bases are TGCGCCAGCAGCCCGGCCGCAGCCGGGGTTGGAACCGGGGAGCTGTTTTTT.

The chain employs TRBV5-1 and TRBJ2-6, with a weak D call TRBD2 (6 bases). The CDR3 length is 17 residues. Germline V lookup: CDR1 SGHRS, CDR2 YFSETQ. V lost 4 bases and J 0 bases, leaving 14 bases between the germline ends. CDR3 in amino acids: CASSPGKGGSGANVLTF. The CDR3 coding sequence is TGCGCCAGCAGCCCCGGGAAGGGAGGCTCTGGGGCCAACGTCCTGACTTTC.

The rearrangement links TRBV5-1 to TRBJ1-6; 9 nucleotides align to TRBD1. Trimming removed 4 bases from V and 8 bases from J; junction bases left unmatched: 16. CDR1 and CDR2 (germline): SGHRS, YFSETQ. This CDR3 is 18 amino acids long. CDR3 sequence: CASSHKPWTGDADSPLHF. Here the CDR3 DNA reads TGCGCCAGCAGCCACAAACCCTGGACAGGGGATGCGGATTCACCCCTCCACTTT.

The genes are TRBV5-1 and TRBJ2-2; a possible D gene is TRBD2 (7 bases). Germline CDR1 SGHRS, CDR2 YFSETQ. With 4 bases removed from V and 7 bases from J, the gap between germline ends came to 17 bases. The CDR3 is made up of 15 amino acids. CDR3 sequence (DNA): TGCGCCAGCAGCCCGGGGGGCCAAGGTTACGGGGAGCTGTTTTTT. Its protein product is CASSPGGQGYGELFF.

The chain has TRBV11-2 and TRBJ2-1, with 7 bases matching TRBD1. The V gene end was trimmed by 2 bases and the J gene end by 1 base; junction bases not matched to a gene: 11. In germline, CDR1 is SGHAT, CDR2 FQNNGV. The CDR3 runs to 18 residues. The CDR3 loop reads CASSLPLYRGRSYNEQFF. CDR3 coding DNA: TGTGCCAGCAGCTTACCTTTATACAGGGGAAGATCCTACAATGAGCAGTTCTTC.

The J gene is TRBJ2-5, the V gene TRBV30; D possibly corresponds to TRBD2 (5 bases). The CDR3 is 11 residues long. Germline V lookup: CDR1 GTSNPN, CDR2 SVGIG (reference sequence). This CDR3 is CGTGSQETQYF. The CDR3 DNA is TGTGGTACGGGGTCACAAGAGACCCAGTACTTC. Drawing the rest from reference TRBV30 and TRBJ2-5, the complete variable domain is SQTIHQWPATLVQPVGSPLSLECTVEGTSNPNLYWYRQAAGRGLQLLFYSVGIGQISSEVPQNLSASRPQDRQFILSSKKLLLSDSGFYLCGTGSQETQYFGPGTRLLVL.

The rearrangement uses TRBV6-5 and TRBJ1-6; D is perhaps TRBD1 (6 bases). The V end lost 2 bases, the J end lost 6 bases, and 14 bases lay between the germline ends. Germline lookup yields CDR1 MNHEY and CDR2 SVGAGI. CDR3 length equals 16 residues. The CDR3 bases are TGTGCCAGCAGTTACGGGGGGCAGGGAGGTAATTCACCCCTCCACTTT. Amino acid sequence: CASSYGGQGGNSPLHF.

The rearrangement joins TRBV5-6 to TRBJ2-7; the match to TRBD1 covers 10 bases. Germline V lookup: CDR1 SGHDT, CDR2 YYEEEE. CDR3 length: 15 residues. The J segment lost 5 bases and the V segment lost 4 bases, leaving 9 bases of the junction unmatched. In DNA form, the CDR3 reads TGTGCCAGCAGCCTCCTGGGACAGGGGATAGACGAGCAGTACTTC. Protein product: CASSLLGQGIDEQYF.

This clone was seen more than once but under ten times. This chain connects TRBV7-8 to TRBJ2-5; D not certain. Trimming cost V 0 bases and J 5 bases, with 10 bases left between them. The length of the CDR3 is 14 residues. Germline CDR1 SGHVS, CDR2 FQNEAQ. CDR3 loop: CASSLANQVETQYF. The CDR3 DNA follows: TGTGCCAGCAGCTTAGCGAACCAGGTGGAGACCCAGTACTTC.

J is TRBJ2-1 and V is TRBV30; D remains ambiguous. Looked up from germline, CDR1 is GTSNPN and CDR2 is SVGIG (reference sequence). The germline V and J ends were trimmed by 5 bases and 10 bases, with 9 bases remaining between them. CDR3 length: 10 residues. The CDR3 spells CAWEGNEQFF. CDR3 sequence (DNA): TGTGCCTGGGAAGGGAACGAGCAGTTCTTC.

The chain uses TRBV4-1 and TRBJ1-1; the D is unclear. V dropped 3 bases and J dropped 0 bases, with 20 bases sitting between them. This CDR3 contains 18 residues. Germline V gene data show CDR1 as MGHRA and CDR2 as YSYEKL. The CDR3 loop is CASSQVGLIDPMNTEAFF. The CDR3 DNA reads as TGCGCCAGCAGCCAGGTAGGACTGATCGACCCCATGAACACTGAAGCTTTCTTT.

Concerning this clone: With only one base between it and a far larger clone, this is likely a read error. The chain carries TRBV5-8 and TRBJ2-5; TRBD2 agrees at 15 bases. Per the germline V gene, CDR1 is SGHTS and CDR2 is YDEGEE. J gave up 3 bases and V 3 bases, and 6 bases lay outside the gene matches. The CDR3 runs to 17 residues. CDR3 protein: CASSYGLAGGTEETQYF. The CDR3 DNA sequence: TGTGCCAGCAGCTACGGACTAGCGGGGGGGACTGAAGAGACCCAGTACTTC.

The chain is built from TRBV11-2 and TRBJ1-6, with D possibly TRBD1 on 6 matching bases. The V end was cut by 7 bases, the J end by 7 bases, with 11 bases between. The CDR3 totals 13 residues. Germline CDR1 reads SGHAT; CDR2 reads FQNNGV. The chain's CDR3 is CASKRQGNSPLHF. Here the CDR3 DNA reads TGTGCCAGCAAAAGGCAGGGGAATTCACCCCTCCACTTT.

This clone has a handful of counts. V usage is TRBV9 and J usage is TRBJ2-7; tentatively, D is TRBD1 (6 bases). Trimming removed 2 bases at V and 3 bases at J, with 12 bases between. Looked up from germline, CDR1 is SGDLS and CDR2 is YYNGEE. This CDR3 has 14 amino acids. The CDR3 nucleotides read TGTGCCAGCAGCGTCGGGACATCCAACTACGAGCAGTACTTC. Translation gives CASSVGTSNYEQYF.

The chain joins TRBV18 to TRBJ1-5; D unresolved. The V end lost 4 bases, the J end lost 7 bases, and 14 bases lay between the germline ends. Germline lookup yields CDR1 KGHSH and CDR2 LQKENI. The CDR3 sequence is 14 residues long. CDR3 sequence: CASSQIAQAQPQHF. In nucleotides, the CDR3 is TGTGCCAGCTCACAGATCGCGCAGGCGCAGCCCCAGCATTTT.

This chain joins TRBV4-3 and TRBJ2-5; D is undetermined. CDR1 LGHNA and CDR2 YSLEER come from the germline V gene. The CDR3 has 13 amino acids. The V gene lost 1 base and the J gene lost 1 base, with 4 bases spanning the gap. The CDR3 sequence is CASSQGPQETQYF. In DNA form, the CDR3 reads TGCGCCAGCAGCCAAGGCCCCCAAGAGACCCAGTACTTC.

The V call is TRBV27, the J call TRBJ2-5; D unclear. The CDR3 consists of 14 residues. Germline V CDR1 and CDR2: MNHEY, SMNVEV (reference sequence). V lost 7 bases and J lost 4, with 16 bases in between. The DNA for the CDR3 is TGTGCCAGCATCGGATCTCCCCCGGCAGAGACCCAGTACTTC. It encodes CASIGSPPAETQYF.

This clone is a singleton in its sample. The chain recombines TRBV29-1 with TRBJ2-3; 7 nucleotides line up with TRBD2. The length of the CDR3 is 13 residues. V lost 7 bases and J lost 0; bases outside the gene matches: 4. Germline V gene sequence: CDR1 SQVTM, CDR2 ANQGSEA. CDR3 protein: CSGREASTDTQYF. The CDR3 DNA is TGCAGCGGCCGGGAGGCTAGCACAGATACGCAGTATTTT.

The rearrangement uses TRBV2 and TRBJ2-1; D is unresolved. Trimming removed 2 bases from V and 10 bases from J, with 9 bases in between. This CDR3 is 12 amino acids long. Germline lookup yields CDR1 SNHLY and CDR2 FYNNEI. The CDR3 reads CASSESGYEQFF. CDR3 sequence (DNA): TGTGCCAGCAGTGAATCTGGGTACGAGCAGTTCTTC. Looking up the rest from reference TRBV2 and TRBJ2-1 gives the full variable domain: EPEVTQTPSHQVTQMGQEVILRCVPISNHLYFYWYRQILGQKVEFLVSFYNNEISEKSEIFDDQFSVERPDGSNFTLKIRSTKLEDSAMYFCASSESGYEQFFGPGTRLTVL.

This clone appeared a single time. The chain recombines TRBV7-9 with TRBJ2-5, with 8 bases lining up with TRBD1. The length of the CDR3 is 15 residues. V trimming: 5 bases; J trimming: 5 bases; junction bases outside the gene matches: 10. Germline loops: CDR1 SEHNR, CDR2 FQNEAQ (reference sequence). CDR3 DNA: TGTGCCAGCAGCCTACCGACAGGGGTAGGGGAGACCCAGTACTTC. Protein: CASSLPTGVGETQYF.

The rearrangement uses TRBV27 and TRBJ1-6; D is perhaps TRBD1 (5 bases). Germline-derived CDR1 and CDR2 are MNHEY and SMNVEV (reference sequence). The CDR3 sequence is 13 residues long. V was shortened by 6 bases and J by 9 bases, with 12 bases between the two germline ends. CDR3 nucleotides: TGTGCCAGCAGGGGTCCTAGGGGTTCACCCCTCCACTTT. Residues: CASRGPRGSPLHF.